A single sample is the source of the 18 T cell receptor beta chains below, sequenced in a study of breast tumors, draining lymph nodes, adjacent tissues (TCRdb year 2016). Receptors were amplified or captured by multiplex PCR. TCRdb shows the sequencer as Illumina HiSeq 2000. TCRdb handled the public reads itself, with Q25 trimming in fastp and clone calling in MiXCR, and kept productive beta chains. Every CDR3 protein is listed once, alongside the most common genes and DNA of its rows. The table for this sample lists tens of thousands of distinct CDR3 sequences; 42% of them were counted only once. The ten largest clones add up to about 10% of the sample. Specimen: breast tumor tissue. These receptors came from a female donor with breast cancer. Some clones in this sample may be carry-over from other donors' samples.

This clonotype has just one count. With a much larger clone just one base away, this may be a read error. The conserved phenylalanine or tryptophan normally closing the CDR3 is absent here, so this likely arose from a read error. No DNA is shown, since the ends of the CDR3 on it are uncertain; the CDR3 is the one TCRdb lists. The V call is TRBV20-1, the J call TRBJ2-5; the listed D gene, TRBD1, was not tested against the DNA. The CDR3 is 11 residues long, counting both termini. Germline CDR1 is DFQATT and CDR2 is SNEGSKA (reference sequence). The CDR3 region is CSAARAETQSL.

This clonotype appeared many times. The rearrangement joins TRBV18 to TRBJ2-2; 13 bases line up with TRBD2. V was pared by 5 bases and J by 4 bases, with 1 base of the junction left unmatched. Germline values: CDR1 KGHSH, CDR2 LQKENI. CDR3 size: 15 residues. The CDR3 spells CASSRTSGSTGELFF. The CDR3 bases are TGTGCCAGCTCAAGGACTAGCGGGAGCACCGGGGAGCTGTTTTTT.

This sequence joins TRBV12-3 or TRBV12-4 and TRBJ1-2; perhaps TRBD1 as D (6 bases). Trimming removed 3 bases from V and 4 bases from J, with 15 bases in between. The CDR3 runs to 15 residues. The CDR3 spells CASSFTGRPGYGYTF. CDR3 DNA sequence: TGTGCCAGCAGTTTTACAGGGCGACCTGGCTATGGCTACACCTTC.

There are many counts of this clonotype. The rearrangement uses TRBV15 and TRBJ2-1, with no clear D. Germline lookup yields CDR1 LNHNV and CDR2 YYDKDF (reference sequence). Trimming shortened V by 0 bases and J by 4 bases, and 7 bases separated the two germline ends. The length of the CDR3 is 14 residues. CDR3: CATSREWAYNEQFF. The CDR3 nucleotides read TGTGCCACCAGCAGAGAGTGGGCGTACAATGAGCAGTTCTTC.

This clonotype was counted between two and nine times. Possible read error: a much larger clone is one base away. This rearrangement joins TRBV5-6 to TRBJ1-2, with 7 bases identical to TRBD1. Germline V gene lookup returns CDR1 SGHDT and CDR2 YYEEEE. V dropped 4 bases and J dropped 8; count of bases not matched to a gene: 5. The CDR3 has 12 residues. This CDR3 is CASSERGPGYTF. The CDR3 nucleotides read TGTGCCAGCAGCGAAAGGGGGCCCGGCTACACCTTC.

This clonotype has at least ten counts. The chain recombines TRBV4-1 with TRBJ1-2; tentative D call: TRBD1 (5 bases). This CDR3 spans 14 amino acids. Trimming stripped 2 bases from V and 3 bases from J, with 10 bases between. The germline V gene encodes CDR1 MGHRA and CDR2 YSYEKL. The CDR3 loop reads CASSQTGRDYGYTF. In DNA form, the CDR3 reads TGCGCCAGCAGCCAAACGGGACGGGACTATGGCTACACCTTC.

By its share, this clonotype is medium-sized. This chain uses TRBV29-1 with TRBJ1-1; 7 nucleotides match TRBD1. This CDR3 spans 12 amino acids. Germline V gene data show CDR1 as SQVTM and CDR2 as ANQGSEA. With 6 bases clipped from V and 8 bases from J, the junction kept 9 bases outside the gene matches. The CDR3 DNA sequence: TGCAGCGTAGGGACAGTAGACGGCGAAGCTTTCTTT. It encodes CSVGTVDGEAFF.

This clonotype is a singleton in its sample. A junction end diverges from the germline sequence, so it may reflect a read error. This chain's CDR3 is CAISESAGQSEYGCTF. The CDR3 coding sequence is TGTGCCATCAGTGAGTCGGCGGGACAGAGCGAATATGGCTGCACCTTC. The chain has TRBV10-3 and TRBJ1-2; 7 bases line up with TRBD1. Looked up from germline, CDR1 is ENHRY and CDR2 is SYGVKD. CDR3 length: 16 residues.

In its sample, this clonotype is medium-sized. V is TRBV4-3 and J is TRBJ1-2; a possible D gene is TRBD1 (6 bases). This CDR3 has 16 amino acids. Germline lookup yields CDR1 LGHNA and CDR2 YSLEER. Deletions cut 7 bases from V and 5 bases from J, with 23 bases between. The DNA for the CDR3 is TGCGCCAGCACCCCGGGCCGGGGACACTCAATTTATGGCTACACCTTC. This translates into CASTPGRGHSIYGYTF.

CDR3 sequence: CASKNPNQPQHF. The CDR3, as DNA: TGTGCCAGCAAAAATCCCAATCAGCCCCAGCATTTT. V is TRBV6-1 and J is TRBJ1-5; D unclear. Germline lookup yields CDR1 MNHNS and CDR2 SASEGT. The CDR3 is 12 residues long. V shed 7 bases and J shed 3 bases, with 7 bases lying between them.

This clonotype was observed at least ten times. This sequence joins TRBV5-4 and TRBJ1-4; 8 nucleotides line up with TRBD1. Germline V gene data show CDR1 as SGHNT and CDR2 as YYREEE (reference sequence). V dropped 3 bases and J dropped 10; count of bases not matched to a gene: 8. There are 14 residues in the CDR3. The CDR3 loop reads CASSSKTGAGKLFF. The CDR3 bases are TGTGCCAGCAGCTCAAAGACAGGGGCCGGAAAACTGTTTTTT.

Turning to this clonotype: The junction shows a germline mismatch at one end, possibly a read error. This chain links TRBV18 with TRBJ2-7; 8 nucleotides align to TRBD1. Germline V gives CDR1 KGHSH, CDR2 LQKENI. The CDR3 runs 18 residues. CDR3 protein: CASSPSIGRGRETYGQYF. CDR3 DNA: TGTGCCAGCTCACCATCCATAGGCAGGGGGCGAGAAACCTACGGGCAGTACTTC.

In its sample, this clonotype was seen many times. V usage is TRBV11-2 and J usage is TRBJ2-4; D is unclear. From germline, CDR1 is SGHAT and CDR2 FQNNGV. Between the trimmed V and J ends, which lost 0 bases and 8 bases, there was a span of 11 bases. CDR3 length: 14 amino acids. The DNA for the CDR3 is TGTGCCAGCAGCTTAGATCCCCAGACATACATTCAGTACTTC. Translation gives CASSLDPQTYIQYF.

Of note for this clonotype: A read error may produce the germline difference seen at one junction end. V usage is TRBV5-1 and J usage is TRBJ2-3; 9 bases line up with TRBD2. Germline V lookup: CDR1 SGHRS, CDR2 YFSETQ. The CDR3 sequence is 18 residues long. The CDR3 loop is CASSLQTSSGTSTHTQYF. The CDR3 nucleotides are TGCGCCAGCAGCTTGCAGACGTCTAGCGGGACTAGCACTCATACGCAGTATTTC.

The chain recombines TRBV20-1 with TRBJ2-7, with TRBD2 matching 9 bases. The CDR3 has 14 amino acids. Germline V lookup: CDR1 DFQATT, CDR2 SNEGSKA (reference sequence). The V segment lost 3 bases and the J segment 5 bases; nucleotides outside the gene matches: 8. In DNA, the CDR3 is TGCAGTGCTAGGGTCCCGGGACTAGCTCACGAGCAGTACTTC. Its protein product is CSARVPGLAHEQYF.

This chain links TRBV28 with TRBJ2-7; TRBD1 is a possible D gene (5 bases). CDR1 MDHEN and CDR2 SYDVKM come from the germline V gene. The CDR3 covers 13 residues. Trimming took 2 bases from V and 3 from J, leaving 8 bases between them. The CDR3: CASSLPGNYEQYF. The CDR3 coding sequence is TGTGCCAGCAGTTTACCAGGGAACTACGAGCAGTACTTC.

V gene TRBV5-8 combines with J gene TRBJ2-7, with D uncertain. The CDR3 loop spans 13 amino acids. Trimming removed 1 base from V and 1 base from J, with 6 bases in between. The V gene's germline CDR1 is SGHTS and CDR2 YDEGEE. CDR3 loop: CASSLRSSYEQYF. The CDR3 DNA follows: TGTGCCAGCAGCTTGAGGAGTTCCTACGAGCAGTACTTC.

Of note for this clonotype: Germline is not matched at one junction end, which may reflect a read error. The chain combines TRBV6-6 with TRBJ1-6, with a possible D match to TRBD1 (5 bases). Germline V gene sequence: CDR1 MNHNY, CDR2 SVGAGI (reference sequence). The CDR3 is made up of 16 amino acids. The CDR3 loop reads CASSCRPGTGSSPLRF. The CDR3 nucleotides read TGTGCCAGCAGTTGCCGTCCCGGGACCGGTAGCTCACCCCTCCGCTTT.